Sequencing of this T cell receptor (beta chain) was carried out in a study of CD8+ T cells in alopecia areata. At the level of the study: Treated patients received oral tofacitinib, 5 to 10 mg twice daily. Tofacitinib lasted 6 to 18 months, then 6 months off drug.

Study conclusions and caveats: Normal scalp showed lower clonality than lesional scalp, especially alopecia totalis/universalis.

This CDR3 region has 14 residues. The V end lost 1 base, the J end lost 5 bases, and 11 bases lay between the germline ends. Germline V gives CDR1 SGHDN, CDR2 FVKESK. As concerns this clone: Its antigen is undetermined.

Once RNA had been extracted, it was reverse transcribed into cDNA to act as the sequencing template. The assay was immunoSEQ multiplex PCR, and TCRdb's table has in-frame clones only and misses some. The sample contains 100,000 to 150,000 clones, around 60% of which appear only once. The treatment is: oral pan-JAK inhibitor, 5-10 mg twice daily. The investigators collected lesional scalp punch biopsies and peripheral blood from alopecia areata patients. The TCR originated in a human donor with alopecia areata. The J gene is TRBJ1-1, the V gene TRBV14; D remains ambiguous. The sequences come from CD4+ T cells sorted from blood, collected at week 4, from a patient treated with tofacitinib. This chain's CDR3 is CASSQVLERTEAFF. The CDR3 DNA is TGTGCCAGCAGCCAAGTTCTAGAACGAACTGAAGCTTTCTTT.